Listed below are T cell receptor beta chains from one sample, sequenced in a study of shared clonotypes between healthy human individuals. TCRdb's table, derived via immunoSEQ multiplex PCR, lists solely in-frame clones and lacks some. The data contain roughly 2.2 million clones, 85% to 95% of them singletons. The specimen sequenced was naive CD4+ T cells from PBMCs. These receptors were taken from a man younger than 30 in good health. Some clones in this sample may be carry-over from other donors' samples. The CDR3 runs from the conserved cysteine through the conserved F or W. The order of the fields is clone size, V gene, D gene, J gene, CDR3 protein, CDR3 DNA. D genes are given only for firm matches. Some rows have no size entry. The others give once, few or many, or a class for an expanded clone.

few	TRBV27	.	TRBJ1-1	CATDSPNEDTEAFF	TGTGCCACTGACAGTCCCAATGAGGACACTGAAGCTTTCTTT
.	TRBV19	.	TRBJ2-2	CASSQEGSNTGELFF	TGTGCCAGTAGTCAGGAGGGTTCGAACACCGGGGAGCTGTTTTTT
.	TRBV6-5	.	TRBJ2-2	CASSYLAGELFF	TGTGCCAGCAGTTACCTGGCCGGGGAGCTGTTTTTT
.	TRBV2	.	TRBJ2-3	CASTGDRGWDTQYF	TGTGCCAGTACCGGGGACCGCGGATGGGATACGCAGTATTTT
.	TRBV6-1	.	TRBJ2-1	CASSATGLPYNEQFF	TGTGCCAGCAGTGCTACAGGGCTACCCTACAATGAGCAGTTCTTC
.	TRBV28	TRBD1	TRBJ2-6	CASSYTGVGTGANVLTF	TGTGCCAGCAGTTATACAGGGGTAGGCACTGGGGCCAACGTCCTGACTTTC
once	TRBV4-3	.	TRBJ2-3	CASSQEVSGSTDTQYF	TGCGCCAGCAGCCAAGAAGTGAGCGGGAGCACAGATACGCAGTATTTT
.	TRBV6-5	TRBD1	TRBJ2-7	CASSLRTGFYEQYF	TGTGCCAGCAGTTTAAGGACAGGATTCTACGAGCAGTACTTC
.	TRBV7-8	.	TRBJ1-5	CASSAQGIAQPQHF	TGTGCCAGCAGCGCGCAGGGAATTGCTCAGCCCCAGCATTTT
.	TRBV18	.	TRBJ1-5	CASSPQGAYSNQPQHF	TGTGCCAGCTCACCACAGGGAGCTTATAGCAATCAGCCCCAGCATTTT
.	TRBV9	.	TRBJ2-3	CASSPAAGNTQYF	TGTGCCAGCAGCCCCGCAGCGGGTAATACGCAGTATTTT
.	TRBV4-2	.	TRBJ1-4	CASSQVQGPPEEKLFF	TGTGCCAGCAGCCAAGTTCAGGGACCCCCTGAGGAAAAACTGTTTTTT
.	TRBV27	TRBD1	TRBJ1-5	CASSFEGAGNQPQHF	TGTGCCAGCAGTTTTGAGGGGGCGGGCAATCAGCCCCAGCATTTT
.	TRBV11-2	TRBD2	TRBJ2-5	CASSPIGGRETQYF	TGTGCCAGCAGCCCGATCGGGGGGAGGGAGACCCAGTACTTC
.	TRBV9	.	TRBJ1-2	CASRNQQGGNYGYTF	TGTGCCAGCAGGAACCAACAGGGTGGGAACTATGGCTACACCTTC
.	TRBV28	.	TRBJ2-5	CASRWTAKETQYF	TGTGCCAGCAGATGGACAGCTAAAGAGACCCAGTACTTC
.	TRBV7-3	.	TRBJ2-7	CASSLVGGDEQYF	TGTGCCAGCAGCTTAGTGGGAGGCGACGAGCAGTACTTC
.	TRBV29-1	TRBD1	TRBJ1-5	CSVEQGAPGQPQHF	TGCAGCGTTGAGCAGGGGGCGCCCGGTCAGCCCCAGCATTTT
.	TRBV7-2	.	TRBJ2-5	CASSTWGYQETQYF	TGTGCCAGCAGCACCTGGGGGTACCAAGAGACCCAGTACTTC
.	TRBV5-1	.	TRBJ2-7	CASSRQLGGYEQYF	TGCGCCAGCAGCCGCCAATTGGGGGGCTACGAGCAGTACTTC
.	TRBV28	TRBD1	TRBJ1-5	CASRREGWGTGNQPQHF	TGTGCCAGCAGGCGAGAGGGTTGGGGGACAGGCAATCAGCCCCAGCATTTT
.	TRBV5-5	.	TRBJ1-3	CASSNLGQGYTIYF	TGTGCCAGCAGCAACCTTGGTCAGGGATACACCATATATTTT
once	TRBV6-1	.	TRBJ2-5	CASKLTAGETQYF	TGTGCCAGCAAGTTAACCGCGGGGGAGACCCAGTACTTC
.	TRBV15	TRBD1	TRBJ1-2	CATSRLEGAAKRYTF	TGTGCCACCAGCAGACTAGAGGGGGCGGCTAAACGCTACACCTTC
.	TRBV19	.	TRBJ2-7	CASSGGAPYEQYF	TGTGCCAGTAGTGGCGGGGCTCCCTACGAGCAGTACTTC
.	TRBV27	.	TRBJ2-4	CASRPGGLAKNIQYF	TGTGCCAGCAGGCCGGGGGGCCTAGCCAAAAACATTCAGTACTTC
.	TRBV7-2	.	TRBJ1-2	CASSPGPYGYTF	TGTGCCAGCAGCCCAGGGCCCTATGGCTACACCTTC
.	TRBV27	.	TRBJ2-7	CASRGMGLSLGEQYF	TGTGCCAGCAGGGGGATGGGGCTATCCTTAGGGGAGCAGTACTTC
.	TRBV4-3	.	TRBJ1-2	CASSSGDYGYTF	TGCGCCAGCTCGTCCGGGGACTATGGCTACACCTTC
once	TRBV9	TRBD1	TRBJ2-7	CASSPGQGRYEQYF	TGTGCCAGCAGCCCGGGACAGGGACGTTACGAGCAGTACTTC
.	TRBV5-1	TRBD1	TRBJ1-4	CASSLTGTANEKLFF	TGCGCCAGCAGCTTGACCGGGACAGCTAATGAAAAACTGTTTTTT
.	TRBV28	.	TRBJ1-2	CASSLAGVTYGYTF	TGTGCCAGCAGTTTAGCAGGGGTTACCTATGGCTACACCTTC
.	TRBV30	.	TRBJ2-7	CAWGPGAYGKQYF	TGTGCCTGGGGACCCGGGGCCTACGGGAAGCAGTACTTC
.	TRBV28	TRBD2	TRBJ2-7	CATSGTTYEQYF	TGTGCCACCTCCGGGACTACCTACGAGCAGTACTTC
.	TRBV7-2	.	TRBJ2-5	CASSLFGVGETQYF	TGTGCCAGCAGCTTATTTGGAGTGGGGGAGACCCAGTACTTC
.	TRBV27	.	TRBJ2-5	CASSLFYRGRRQETQYF	TGTGCCAGCAGTTTATTCTATCGAGGCAGACGCCAAGAGACCCAGTACTTC
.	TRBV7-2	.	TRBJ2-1	CASSLVASPGPISYNEQFF	TGTGCCAGCAGCTTAGTCGCCTCTCCGGGCCCTATCTCCTACAATGAGCAGTTCTTC
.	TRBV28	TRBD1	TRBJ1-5	CASILQGYSNQPQHF	TGTGCCAGCATCTTACAGGGGTATAGCAATCAGCCCCAGCATTTT
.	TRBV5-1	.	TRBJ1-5	CASSAGGGSLEPQHF	TGCGCCAGCAGCGCCGGTGGAGGGTCGTTGGAGCCCCAGCATTTT
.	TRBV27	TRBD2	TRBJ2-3	CASTEREASTDTQYF	TGTGCCAGCACTGAGCGGGAGGCGTCCACAGATACGCAGTATTTT
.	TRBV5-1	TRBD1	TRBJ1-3	CASSLGPGQAGNTIYF	TGCGCCAGCAGCTTGGGGCCGGGACAGGCGGGAAACACCATATATTTT
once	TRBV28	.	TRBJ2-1	CATRGFNEQFF	TGTGCCACCAGAGGGTTCAATGAGCAGTTCTTC